The 18 T cell receptor beta chains given below trace back to one sample, sequenced in a study of beta chain features in type 1 diabetes (dated by TCRdb to 2016 to 2019). The method behind the library was the immunoSEQ multiplex PCR assay. The entire amount of isolated RNA was reverse transcribed using the High Capacity cDNA Reverse Transcription Kit, so the sequenced TCRB transcripts were expressed ones. TCRdb carries this immuneACCESS record with in-frame sequences only. Its versions omit some clonotypes, under half of them owing to an unresolved V gene in the studies checked, with the rest unexplained. The table for this sample lists about 320,000 clones; 11% to 15% of them were counted only once. In total, the top ten clones hold 6.7% of the sample. Sequencing input: central memory CD4+ T cells from blood. Receptor source: a man aged 25 to 40 in good health.

This clone has at least ten counts. V usage is TRBV10-3 and J usage is TRBJ1-5; D is uncertain. CDR3 length: 13 residues. Germline V gives CDR1 ENHRY, CDR2 SYGVKD. The V end lost 6 bases, the J end lost 3 bases, and 9 bases lay between the germline ends. DNA for the CDR3: TGTGCCATCAGGGACGTAGACAATCAGCCCCAGCATTTT. Translated, it gives CAIRDVDNQPQHF.

The gene calls are TRBV4-2 and TRBJ2-5; 8 nucleotides align to TRBD2. The CDR3 is 15 amino acids. The junction had 3 bases not matched to a gene; V was cut back by 1 base and J by 2 bases. The germline CDR1 and CDR2 sequences are LGHNA and YNFKEQ. The CDR3 region is CASSQGSGRQETQYF. CDR3 nucleotides: TGTGCCAGCAGCCAAGGAAGCGGGAGACAAGAGACCCAGTACTTC.

As regards this clone: Compared with germline, one end of the junction differs, possibly owing to a read error. This sequence joins TRBV6-5 and TRBJ1-1, with 10 bases lining up with TRBD1. Germline V gives CDR1 MNHEY, CDR2 SVGAGI. CDR3 length equals 14 residues. CDR3 sequence (DNA): TGTGCCAGCAGTGCTCGGACAGGGGGAACTGAAGCTTCCTTT. Protein product: CASSARTGGTEASF.

V is TRBV5-1 and J is TRBJ1-1, with 8 bases lining up with TRBD1. In germline, CDR1 is SGHRS, CDR2 YFSETQ. This CDR3 region has 14 residues. The V and J ends lost 2 bases and 4 bases, in that order; junction bases with no gene match: 4. Here the CDR3 DNA reads TGCGCCAGCAGCTTCCAGACAGGGGCCACTGAAGCTTTCTTT. Its translation is CASSFQTGATEAFF.

The chain couples TRBV10-3 to TRBJ2-3; 8 bases are a match to TRBD2. Germline V gene data show CDR1 as ENHRY and CDR2 as SYGVKD. The ends lost 8 bases at V and 3 bases at J; junction bases unmatched: 10. CDR3 size: 15 residues. CDR3 region: CAISSGQEGTDTQYF. CDR3 bases: TGTGCCATCTCTAGCGGGCAAGAGGGGACAGATACGCAGTATTTT.

A few counts support this clone. This chain uses TRBV5-1 with TRBJ2-7; TRBD2 aligns across 10 bases. CDR1 and CDR2 from the germline V gene are SGHRS and YFSETQ. The trim removed 4 bases at V and 3 bases at J, leaving 7 bases unmatched. CDR3 length: 15 amino acids. The chain's CDR3 is CASSPDGTSVYEQYF. CDR3 nucleotides: TGCGCCAGCAGCCCGGACGGGACTAGCGTCTACGAGCAGTACTTC.

This clone has a single count. The chain is built from TRBV4-1 and TRBJ1-1, with TRBD1 matching over 8 bases. The CDR3 contains 17 residues. The ends lost 1 base at V and 4 bases at J; junction bases unmatched: 11. The V gene's germline CDR1 is MGHRA and CDR2 YSYEKL. CDR3 amino acids: CASSQGQGASGGTEAFF. For the CDR3, the DNA is TGCGCCAGCAGCCAAGGGCAGGGGGCCTCAGGAGGCACTGAAGCTTTCTTT.

The V gene is TRBV11-3, the J gene TRBJ2-3; D call uncertain. Trimming left V 1 base short and J 2 bases short, with 10 bases between. CDR1 is SGHNT and CDR2 is YENEEA in the germline V gene. The CDR3 is 15 amino acids. As DNA, the CDR3 is TGTGCCAGCAGCTTAGCGCTAGGGTACACAGATACGCAGTATTTT. Its protein product is CASSLALGYTDTQYF.

V and J are TRBV21-1 and TRBJ1-1; the D segment call TRBD1 is taken from the table without a DNA check. TRBV21-1 is designated a pseudogene. This CDR3 contains 18 residues. The CDR3 is CASSKGVSGKGANTEAFF. The CDR3 coding sequence is TGTGCCAGCAGCAAAGGAGTTTCAGGGAAGGGGGCCAACACTGAAGCTTTCTTT.

At least ten counts were recorded for this clone. V is TRBV7-9 and J is TRBJ2-6; a weak D match, TRBD1 (5 bases). The V gene lost 1 base and the J gene lost 11 bases, with 9 bases spanning the gap. The CDR3 is made up of 13 amino acids. Germline V lookup: CDR1 SEHNR, CDR2 FQNEAQ (reference sequence). The CDR3 DNA reads TGTGCCAGCAGCTTAGGGGTCAGGGACGTCCTGACTTTC. This gives the protein CASSLGVRDVLTF.

The chain couples TRBV19 to TRBJ2-5; possible D gene TRBD2, 6 bases. The V gene's germline CDR1 is LNHDA and CDR2 SQIVND (reference sequence). The V gene lost 5 bases and the J gene lost 2 bases, with 15 bases spanning the gap. The length of the CDR3 is 15 residues. CDR3 region: CASSVEGRRQETQYF. In DNA form, the CDR3 reads TGTGCCAGTAGTGTGGAGGGGAGAAGGCAAGAGACCCAGTACTTC.

This clone showed up just a few times. J is TRBJ1-2 and V is TRBV4-3; D gene unclear. Germline lookup yields CDR1 LGHNA and CDR2 YSLEER. The CDR3 covers 14 residues. Deletions cut 0 bases from V and 4 bases from J, with 9 bases between. This CDR3 is CASSQDALGYGYTF. CDR3 DNA: TGCGCCAGCAGCCAAGATGCGCTAGGCTATGGCTACACCTTC.

The chain is built from TRBV29-1 and TRBJ1-5; tentative D call: TRBD1 (5 bases). The germline V and J ends were trimmed by 4 bases and 4 bases, with 11 bases remaining between them. The CDR3 extends over 13 amino acids. The germline gives CDR1 SQVTM, CDR2 ANQGSEA. The CDR3 region is CSVGAGKNQPQHF. CDR3 nucleotides: TGCAGCGTTGGGGCAGGGAAAAATCAGCCCCAGCATTTT.

This clone was picked up many times. The V gene is TRBV13, the J gene TRBJ1-1; tentatively, D is TRBD1 (6 bases). The germline V and J ends were trimmed by 5 bases and 3 bases, with 10 bases remaining between them. CDR3 size: 13 residues. CDR1 and CDR2 from the germline V gene are PRHDT and FYEKMQ (reference sequence). CDR3 sequence (DNA): TGTGCCAGCAGCGTACAGGGTCACACTGAAGCTTTCTTT. This codes for CASSVQGHTEAFF.

This clone was detected many times. This chain uses TRBV13 with TRBJ1-1; D is unclear. The CDR3 has 13 amino acids. In germline, CDR1 is PRHDT, CDR2 FYEKMQ (reference sequence). The ends were cut back, 0 bases at V and 6 bases at J, with 8 bases in the middle. CDR3 coding DNA: TGTGCCAGCAGCTTAGGGGCGGCGCCTGAAGCTTTCTTT. Translation: CASSLGAAPEAFF.

The V and J genes are TRBV4-3 and TRBJ2-3; 7 bases align to TRBD2. This CDR3 comprises 18 residues. Trimming cost V 1 base and J 0 bases; bases outside gene matches: 10. CDR1 and CDR2 from the germline V gene are LGHNA and YSLEER. The CDR3 coding sequence is TGCGCCAGCAGCCAAGGTGGGGCTAACGGGAGGAGCACAGATACGCAGTATTTT. The encoded protein is CASSQGGANGRSTDTQYF.

This clone was observed a handful of times. The chain carries TRBV30 and TRBJ1-5; 8 bases fit TRBD1. J lost 3 bases, V lost 0 bases, and 4 bases had no gene match. The CDR3 totals 15 residues. CDR1 and CDR2 (germline): GTSNPN, SVGIG (reference sequence). This CDR3 reads CAWSVRDRINQPQHF. As DNA, the CDR3 is TGTGCCTGGAGTGTACGGGACAGGATCAATCAGCCCCAGCATTTT. Full variable domain (rest looked up from reference TRBV30 and TRBJ1-5): SQTIHQWPATLVQPVGSPLSLECTVEGTSNPNLYWYRQAAGRGLQLLFYSVGIGQISSEVPQNLSASRPQDRQFILSSKKLLLSDSGFYLCAWSVRDRINQPQHFGDGTRLSIL.

V and J are TRBV6-5 and TRBJ2-2; possible D gene TRBD2, 6 bases. V lost 4 bases, J lost 5 bases, and 14 bases lay in between. The V gene's germline CDR1 is MNHEY and CDR2 SVGAGI. This CDR3 comprises 15 residues. The CDR3 protein is CASSLGTGRTGELFF. The DNA for the CDR3 is TGTGCCAGCAGTTTGGGGACTGGCAGGACCGGGGAGCTGTTTTTT.